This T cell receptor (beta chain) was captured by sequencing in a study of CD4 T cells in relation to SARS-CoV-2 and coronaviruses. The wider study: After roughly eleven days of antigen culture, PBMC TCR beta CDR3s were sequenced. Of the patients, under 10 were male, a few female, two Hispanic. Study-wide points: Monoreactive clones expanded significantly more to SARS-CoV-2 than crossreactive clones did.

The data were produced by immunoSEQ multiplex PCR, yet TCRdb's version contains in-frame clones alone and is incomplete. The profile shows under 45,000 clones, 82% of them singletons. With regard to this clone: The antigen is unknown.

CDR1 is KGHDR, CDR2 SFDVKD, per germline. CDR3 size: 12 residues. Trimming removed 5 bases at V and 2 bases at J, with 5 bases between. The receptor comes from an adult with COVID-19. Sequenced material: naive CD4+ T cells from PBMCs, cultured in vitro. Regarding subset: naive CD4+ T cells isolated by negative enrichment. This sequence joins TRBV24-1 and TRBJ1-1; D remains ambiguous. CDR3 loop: CATSGVNTEAFF. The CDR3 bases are TGTGCCACCAGTGGCGTCAACACTGAAGCTTTCTTT.